The clone carrying this T cell receptor beta chain was seen a handful of times. Its antigen is currently unknown. The CDR3 sequence is 13 residues long. Trimming shortened V by 1 base and J by 3 bases, and 7 bases separated the two germline ends. Germline CDR1 SGHDT, CDR2 YYEEEE. The sample comes from a study of T-cell reconstitution after alpha-beta-depleted transplantation in children. General study findings and limits: T cells produced anew were the main source of T-cell counts and diversity one year after transplant.

Using unique molecular identifiers, the investigators prepared the TCRbeta library. Each CDR3 protein gets one entry after TCRdb re-called the PCR reads with MiXCR. Counted here are 500,000 to 750,000 distinct CDR3 sequences, 10% to 15% occurring once; the ten biggest clones make up 2.2%. The chain is built from TRBV5-6 and TRBJ1-1; D call uncertain. The clonotype comes from a male patient aged 10-17 years who had a stem cell transplant for acute myeloid leukemia, so the T cells may come from the graft donor. Sample: PBMCs, mostly from graft donor cells, taken 360 days after TCRalphabeta/CD19-depleted stem cell transplant. CDR3 amino acids: CASSLSDDTEAFF. DNA of the CDR3: TGTGCCAGCAGCTTGTCGGACGACACTGAAGCTTTCTTT.